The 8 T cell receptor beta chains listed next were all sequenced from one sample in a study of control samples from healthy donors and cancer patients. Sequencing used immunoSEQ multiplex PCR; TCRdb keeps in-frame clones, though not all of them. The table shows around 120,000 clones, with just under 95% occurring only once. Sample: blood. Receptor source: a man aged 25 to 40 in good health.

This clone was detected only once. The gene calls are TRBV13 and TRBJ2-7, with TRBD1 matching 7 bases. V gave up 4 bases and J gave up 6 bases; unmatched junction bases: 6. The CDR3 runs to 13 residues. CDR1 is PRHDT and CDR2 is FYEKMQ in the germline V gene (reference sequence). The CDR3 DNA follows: TGTGCCAGCAGCTCAGGGGGTTTGACCGAGCAGTACTTC. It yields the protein CASSSGGLTEQYF.

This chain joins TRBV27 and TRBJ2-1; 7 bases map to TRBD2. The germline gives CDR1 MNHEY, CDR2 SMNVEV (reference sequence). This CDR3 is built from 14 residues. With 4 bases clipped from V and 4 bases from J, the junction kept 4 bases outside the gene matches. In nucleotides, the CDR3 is TGTGCCAGCAGTTGGGGCGGGGGTTACAATGAGCAGTTCTTC. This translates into CASSWGGGYNEQFF.

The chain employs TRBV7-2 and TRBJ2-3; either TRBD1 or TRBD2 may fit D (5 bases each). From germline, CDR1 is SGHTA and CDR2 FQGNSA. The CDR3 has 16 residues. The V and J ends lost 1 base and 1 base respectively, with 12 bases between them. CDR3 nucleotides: TGTGCCAGCAGCTTAGGGACTCCCAGGGGCACAGATACGCAGTATTTT. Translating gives CASSLGTPRGTDTQYF.

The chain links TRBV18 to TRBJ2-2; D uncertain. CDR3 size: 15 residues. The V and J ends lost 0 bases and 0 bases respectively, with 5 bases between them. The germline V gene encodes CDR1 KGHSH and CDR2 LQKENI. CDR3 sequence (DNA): TGTGCCAGCTCACCACCGGGCCCGAACACCGGGGAGCTGTTTTTT. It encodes CASSPPGPNTGELFF.

The chain's CDR3 is CASSVQAGMNTEAFF. The DNA of the CDR3 is TGTGCCAGCAGCGTTCAGGCAGGGATGAACACTGAAGCTTTCTTT. V usage is TRBV9 and J usage is TRBJ1-1; tentative D call: TRBD1 (5 bases). The CDR3 consists of 15 residues. V dropped 2 bases and J dropped 0 bases, with 11 bases sitting between them. Germline V gene data show CDR1 as SGDLS and CDR2 as YYNGEE. Using reference TRBV9 and TRBJ1-1 for the parts outside the CDR3, the full variable domain is DSGVTQTPKHLITATGQRVTLRCSPRSGDLSVYWYQQSLDQGLQFLIQYYNGEERAKGNILERFSAQQFPDLHSELNLSSLELGDSALYFCASSVQAGMNTEAFFGQGTRLTVV.

CDR3 nucleotide sequence: TGTGCCTGGAGTCGGGGTCAGGTGGACCTATATAGCAATCAGCCCCAGCATTTT. Protein: CAWSRGQVDLYSNQPQHF. The chain is built from TRBV30 and TRBJ1-5; D remains ambiguous. V was trimmed by 2 bases and J by 0 bases, leaving 20 bases between them. The CDR3 loop spans 18 amino acids. Per the germline V gene, CDR1 is GTSNPN and CDR2 is SVGIG (reference sequence).

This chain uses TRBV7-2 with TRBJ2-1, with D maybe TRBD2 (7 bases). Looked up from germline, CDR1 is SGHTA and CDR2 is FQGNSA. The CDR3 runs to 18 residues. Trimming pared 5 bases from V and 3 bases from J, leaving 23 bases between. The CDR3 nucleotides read TGTGCCAGCAGCACCGGGGGAGGGGGAAGAACTAACTACAATGAGCAGTTCTTC. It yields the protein CASSTGGGGRTNYNEQFF.

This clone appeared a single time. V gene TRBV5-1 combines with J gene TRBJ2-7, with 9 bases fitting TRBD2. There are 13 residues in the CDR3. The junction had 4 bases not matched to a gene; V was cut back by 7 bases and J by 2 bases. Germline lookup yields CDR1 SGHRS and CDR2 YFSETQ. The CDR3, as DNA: TGCGCCAGCGGAGCGGGGGGTACCTACGAGCAGTACTTC. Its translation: CASGAGGTYEQYF. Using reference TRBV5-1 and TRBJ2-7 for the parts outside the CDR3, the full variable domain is KAGVTQTPRYLIKTRGQQVTLSCSPISGHRSVSWYQQTPGQGLQFLFEYFSETQRNKGNFPGRFSGRQFSNSRSEMNVSTLELGDSALYLCASGAGGTYEQYFGPGTRLTVT.